The rows below give T cell receptor beta chains drawn from one sample of a study of blood T cell repertoires in COVID-19. This table comes from immunoSEQ multiplex PCR, and its TCRdb copy is limited to in-frame clones, with some not included. The table shows roughly 150,000 clones, with roughly 90% occurring only once. The specimen sequenced was peripheral blood. The receptors were sampled from a man aged 55-75 years with acute or convalescent COVID-19. Each CDR3 is given with its conserved first and last residue. Fields, in order: V gene, CDR3 length, J gene, D gene, clone size, CDR3 protein, CDR3 DNA. D genes are given only for firm matches. Clone sizes are given selectively: once, few, many, or a class where the clone is expanded.

>TRBV7-3|18|TRBJ2-6|TRBD1|NA
CASSFTGTGGGGANVLTF
TGTGCCAGCAGCTTCACAGGGACAGGGGGCGGTGGGGCCAACGTCCTGACTTTC
>TRBV2|12|TRBJ1-1|NA|NA
CASSRQVGEAFF
TGTGCCAGCAGTCGACAGGTGGGAGAAGCTTTCTTT
>TRBV5-1|14|TRBJ2-7|NA|NA
CASSLTTVSYEQYF
TGCGCCAGCAGCTTAACTACGGTCTCCTACGAGCAGTACTTC
>TRBV4-2|17|TRBJ1-1|TRBD1|NA
CASSQDMWVGQGTEAFF
TGTGCCAGCAGCCAAGATATGTGGGTTGGACAGGGAACTGAAGCTTTCTTT
>TRBV12-5|16|TRBJ2-1|TRBD1|NA
CASGLVPQGYYNEQFF
TGTGCTAGTGGTTTGGTACCACAGGGGTACTACAATGAGCAGTTCTTC
>TRBV12-5|15|TRBJ2-2|NA|NA
CASGPNLLGPGELFF
TGTGCTAGTGGTCCCAACCTGCTGGGGCCCGGGGAGCTGTTTTTT
>TRBV29-1|15|TRBJ2-1|NA|NA
CSVERTSTAYNEQFF
TGCAGCGTTGAAAGAACTAGCACAGCCTACAATGAGCAGTTCTTC
>TRBV5-5|16|TRBJ1-1|TRBD1|NA
CASSLGHPGQGAEAFF
TGTGCCAGCAGCTTGGGACATCCGGGACAGGGGGCTGAAGCTTTCTTT
>TRBV18|13|TRBJ2-3|TRBD2|NA
CASSPSGTKAQYF
TGTGCCAGCTCACCTTCCGGGACTAAGGCGCAGTATTTT
>TRBV19|16|TRBJ1-4|TRBD1|NA
CASSISPGQGNEKLFF
TGTGCCAGTAGTATATCCCCGGGACAGGGGAATGAAAAACTGTTTTTT
>TRBV4-2|14|TRBJ2-5|NA|NA
CASSQDHPGETQYF
TGTGCCAGCAGCCAAGATCACCCCGGAGAGACCCAGTACTTC
>TRBV5-1|14|TRBJ2-3|TRBD1|NA
CATRGTASTDTQYF
TGCGCCACTAGGGGGACAGCTAGCACAGATACGCAGTATTTT
>TRBV30|13|TRBJ1-1|NA|few
CAWSWGVNTEAFF
TGTGCCTGGTCGTGGGGGGTGAACACTGAAGCTTTCTTT
>TRBV7-7|17|TRBJ1-1|NA|NA
CASSLIRQVVMNTEAFF
TGTGCTAGCAGCTTAATCCGACAGGTTGTCATGAACACTGAAGCTTTCTTT
>TRBV15|13|TRBJ1-2|TRBD1|NA
CATSRDRVWGYTF
TGTGCCACCAGCAGGGACAGGGTTTGGGGCTACACCTTC
>TRBV9|14|TRBJ1-3|NA|NA
CASSPRGGPDTIYF
TGTGCCAGCAGCCCCCGCGGGGGGCCAGACACCATATATTTT
>TRBV2|15|TRBJ1-5|NA|NA
CASSETRVTNQPQHF
TGTGCCAGCAGTGAAACCAGGGTGACCAATCAGCCCCAGCATTTT
>TRBV5-1|17|TRBJ1-2|TRBD1|NA
CASSRTQVGQVGYGYTF
TGCGCCAGCAGCCGCACCCAAGTCGGACAGGTCGGGTATGGCTACACCTTC
>TRBV7-8|14|TRBJ2-5|NA|NA
CASSLATGWETQYF
TGTGCCAGCAGCTTAGCTACAGGATGGGAGACCCAGTACTTC
>TRBV5-1|15|TRBJ1-1|NA|NA
CASSYGFGGATEAFF
TGCGCCAGCAGCTACGGTTTCGGGGGGGCCACTGAAGCTTTCTTT
>TRBV2|14|TRBJ2-1|NA|NA
CASRAGGTYNEQFF
TGTGCCAGCAGGGCCGGCGGGACCTACAATGAGCAGTTCTTC
>TRBV2|13|TRBJ1-5|NA|NA
CASRGQLQKPQHF
TGTGCCAGCAGGGGCCAGCTACAGAAGCCCCAGCATTTT
>TRBV6-5|15|TRBJ1-2|NA|NA
CASSPSLAGHYGYTF
TGTGCCAGCAGTCCCAGCCTAGCAGGACACTATGGCTACACCTTC
>TRBV5-1|15|TRBJ2-3|NA|NA
CASRVSSVSTDTQYF
TGCGCCAGCAGGGTTTCTAGCGTTTCAACAGATACGCAGTATTTT
>TRBV13|14|TRBJ2-3|TRBD2|NA
CASRSSGGADTQYF
TGTGCCAGCAGATCTAGCGGGGGCGCAGATACGCAGTATTTT
>TRBV6-5|13|TRBJ1-6|NA|NA
CASMIETNSPLHF
TGTGCCAGCATGATAGAAACCAATTCACCCCTCCACTTT
>TRBV5-4|12|TRBJ2-7|NA|NA
CASSFETSEQYF
TGTGCCAGCAGCTTCGAGACAAGCGAGCAGTACTTC
>TRBV11-3|13|TRBJ2-5|NA|NA
CASSLSDSGAQYF
TGTGCCAGCAGCTTAAGCGACTCGGGGGCCCAGTACTTC
>TRBV19|16|TRBJ2-3|NA|NA
CASSFPGQGSTDTQYF
TGTGCCAGTAGTTTCCCCGGGCAGGGAAGCACAGATACGCAGTATTTT
>TRBV11-1|14|TRBJ1-6|NA|NA
CASSSQTGLSPLHF
TGTGCCAGCAGCTCCCAAACAGGGCTGTCACCCCTCCACTTT
>TRBV7-9|17|TRBJ2-7|NA|once
CASSLYVLGPSSYEQYF
TGTGCCAGCAGCTTATATGTTTTGGGGCCGTCGTCCTACGAGCAGTACTTC
>TRBV14|13|TRBJ2-1|NA|NA
CASAQGLDSEQFF
TGTGCCAGCGCCCAGGGTCTCGATAGTGAGCAGTTCTTC
>TRBV14|14|TRBJ2-7|NA|NA
CASSRLRGSYEQYF
TGTGCCAGCAGCCGCCTGCGGGGCTCCTACGAGCAGTACTTC
>TRBV21-1|16|TRBJ1-5|NA|NA
CASSARGIWGNQPQHF
TGTGCCAGCAGCGCCCGGGGGATTTGGGGCAATCAGCCCCAGCATTTT
>TRBV24-1|16|TRBJ2-1|NA|NA
CATGEQQGSSYNEQFF
TGTGCCACGGGGGAACAACAGGGAAGCTCCTACAATGAGCAGTTCTTC
>TRBV3-1/TRBV3-2|15|TRBJ1-2|TRBD1|NA
CASSTPKQGLNGYTF
TGTGCCAGCAGCACGCCTAAACAGGGGTTGAATGGCTACACCTTC
>TRBV30|14|TRBJ2-1|NA|once
CAGLSRDTYNEQFF
TGTGCCGGCCTATCCCGGGACACATACAATGAGCAGTTCTTC
>TRBV12-5|13|TRBJ2-3|NA|NA
CASGLVITDTQYF
TGTGCTAGTGGTTTGGTTATTACAGATACGCAGTATTTT
>TRBV5-1|14|TRBJ2-7|NA|NA
CASSLSWTSYEQYF
TGCGCCAGCAGCTTGTCGTGGACTTCCTACGAGCAGTACTTC
>TRBV27|15|TRBJ2-3|NA|once
CASSFGTTPTDTQYF
TGTGCCAGCAGTTTCGGGACAACCCCCACAGATACGCAGTATTTT
>TRBV29-1|12|TRBJ2-7|TRBD1|NA
CSAGQGDYEQYF
TGCAGCGCCGGACAGGGAGACTACGAGCAGTACTTC
>TRBV19|18|TRBJ1-5|NA|NA
CASSILFSGGSGNQPQHF
TGTGCCAGTAGTATCTTGTTTTCGGGGGGGTCGGGCAATCAGCCCCAGCATTTT
>TRBV6-2/TRBV6-3|17|TRBJ1-2|TRBD1|NA
CASSYSLVADRDYGYTF
TGTGCCAGCAGTTACTCGCTCGTCGCGGACAGGGATTATGGCTACACCTTC
>TRBV30|17|TRBJ1-1|NA|NA
CAWRSASGVSINTEAFF
TGTGCCTGGAGATCTGCATCCGGGGTAAGCATCAACACTGAAGCTTTCTTT
>TRBV18|13|TRBJ1-5|NA|NA
CASSQGSDQPQHF
TGTGCCAGCTCACAGGGGTCGGATCAGCCCCAGCATTTT
>TRBV2|15|TRBJ2-2|TRBD1|few
CASSRWQGDTGELFF
TGTGCCAGCAGCCGGTGGCAGGGGGATACCGGGGAGCTGTTTTTT
>TRBV27|12|TRBJ1-5|NA|NA
CASSLQGQPQHF
TGTGCCAGCAGTTTACAGGGTCAGCCCCAGCATTTT
>TRBV6-1|14|TRBJ1-5|NA|NA
CASSEGLLNQPQHF
TGTGCCAGCAGTGAGGGACTTCTCAATCAGCCCCAGCATTTT
>TRBV5-4|14|TRBJ2-5|NA|once
CASSLRQNQETQYF
TGTGCCAGCAGCTTGCGACAGAACCAAGAGACCCAGTACTTC
>TRBV6-5|13|TRBJ1-5|NA|NA
CASSRTDPQPQHF
TGTGCCAGCAGTAGGACAGATCCTCAGCCCCAGCATTTT
>TRBV7-6|15|TRBJ1-2|NA|NA
CASSSIQDLSGGYTF
TGTGCCAGCAGCTCCATACAGGATTTATCGGGTGGCTACACCTTC
>TRBV7-9|13|TRBJ1-2|TRBD1|NA
CASSATGGGGYTF
TGTGCCAGCAGCGCAACAGGGGGCGGAGGCTACACCTTC
>TRBV19|13|TRBJ2-1|NA|NA
CASVSGKENEQFF
TGTGCCAGTGTCTCGGGGAAGGAAAATGAGCAGTTCTTC